The text below deals with one T cell receptor (beta chain). This specimen belongs to a study of T cell responses to AZD1222 COVID-19 vaccine. Second-dose intervals of approximately 4 or approximately 12 weeks were pooled. This table comes from immunoSEQ multiplex PCR, and its TCRdb copy is limited to in-frame clones, with some not included. The repertoire holds 200,000 or so clones, with 85% to 95% as singletons. Sequences were derived from peripheral blood, sampled 28 days after the second AZD1222 dose. The sequence was collected from an adult who received the AZD1222 COVID-19 vaccine.

CDR3 nucleotide sequence: TGCGCCAGCAGCTTGGCCATCACAGGGGCGGGGACTGAAGCTTTCTTT. Protein sequence: CASSLAITGAGTEAFF. The chain uses TRBV5-1 and TRBJ1-1, with 7 bases lining up with TRBD1. The V gene's germline CDR1 is SGHRS and CDR2 YFSETQ. Germline trimming cut 0 bases from V and 5 bases from J; bases unmatched to any gene: 10. This CDR3 contains 16 residues.